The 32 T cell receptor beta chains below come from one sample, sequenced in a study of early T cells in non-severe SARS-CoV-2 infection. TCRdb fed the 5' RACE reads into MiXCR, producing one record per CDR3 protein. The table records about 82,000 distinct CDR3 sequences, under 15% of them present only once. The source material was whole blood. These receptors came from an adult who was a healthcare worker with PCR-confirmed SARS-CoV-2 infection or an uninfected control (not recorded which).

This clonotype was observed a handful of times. CDR3 in amino acids: CSVLQATNEKLFF. CDR3 nucleotides: TGCAGCGTCTTACAGGCAACTAATGAAAAACTGTTTTTT. The rearrangement joins TRBV29-1 to TRBJ1-4; D may be TRBD1 (5 bases). Germline-derived CDR1 and CDR2 are SQVTM and ANQGSEA. The germline V and J ends were trimmed by 6 bases and 0 bases, with 8 bases remaining between them. CDR3 size: 13 residues.

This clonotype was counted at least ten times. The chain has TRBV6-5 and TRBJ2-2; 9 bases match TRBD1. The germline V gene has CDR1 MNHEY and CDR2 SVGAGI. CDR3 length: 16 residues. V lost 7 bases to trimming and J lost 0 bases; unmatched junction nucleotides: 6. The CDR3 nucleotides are TGTGCCAGCAAAACGACAGGGGGTCCGAACACCGGGGAGCTGTTTTTT. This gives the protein CASKTTGGPNTGELFF.

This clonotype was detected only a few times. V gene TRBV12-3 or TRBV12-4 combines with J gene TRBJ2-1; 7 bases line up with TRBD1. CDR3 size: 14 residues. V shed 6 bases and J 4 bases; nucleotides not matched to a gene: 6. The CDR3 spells CASRLDRDYNEQFF. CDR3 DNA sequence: TGTGCCAGCAGACTAGACAGGGATTACAATGAGCAGTTCTTC.

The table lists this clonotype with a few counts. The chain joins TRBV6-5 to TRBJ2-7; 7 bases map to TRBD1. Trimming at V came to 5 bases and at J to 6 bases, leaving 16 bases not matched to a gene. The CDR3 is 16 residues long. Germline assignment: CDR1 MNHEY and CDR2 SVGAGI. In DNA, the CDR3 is TGTGCCAGCAGTAGGGTAGCCGGGACAGCCCTCGGCGAGCAGTACTTC. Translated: CASSRVAGTALGEQYF.

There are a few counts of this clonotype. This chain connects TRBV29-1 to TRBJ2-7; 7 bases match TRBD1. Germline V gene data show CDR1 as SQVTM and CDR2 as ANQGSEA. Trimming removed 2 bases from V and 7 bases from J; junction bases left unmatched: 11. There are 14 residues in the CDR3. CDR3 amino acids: CSVEQTGPSREQYF. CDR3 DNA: TGCAGCGTTGAACAGACAGGGCCCTCGCGGGAGCAGTACTTC.

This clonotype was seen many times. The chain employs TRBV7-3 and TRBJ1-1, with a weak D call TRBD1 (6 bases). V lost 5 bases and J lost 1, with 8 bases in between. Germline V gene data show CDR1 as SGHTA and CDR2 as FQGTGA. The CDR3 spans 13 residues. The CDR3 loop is CASSEGQNTEAFF. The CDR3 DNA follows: TGTGCCAGCAGCGAGGGACAGAACACTGAAGCTTTCTTT.

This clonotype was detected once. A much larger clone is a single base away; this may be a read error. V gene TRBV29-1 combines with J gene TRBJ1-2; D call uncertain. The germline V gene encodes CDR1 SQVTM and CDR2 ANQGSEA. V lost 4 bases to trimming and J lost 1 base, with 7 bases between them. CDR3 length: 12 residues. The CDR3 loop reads CSVVHLNYGYTF. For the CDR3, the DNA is TGCAGCGTTGTTCATCTTAACTATGGCTACACCTTC.

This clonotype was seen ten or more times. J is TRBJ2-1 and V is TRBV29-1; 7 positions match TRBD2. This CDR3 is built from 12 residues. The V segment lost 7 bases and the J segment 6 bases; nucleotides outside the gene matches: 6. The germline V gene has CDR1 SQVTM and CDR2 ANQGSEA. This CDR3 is CSAGSSGNEQFF. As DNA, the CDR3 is TGCAGCGCTGGGTCTAGCGGCAATGAGCAGTTCTTC.

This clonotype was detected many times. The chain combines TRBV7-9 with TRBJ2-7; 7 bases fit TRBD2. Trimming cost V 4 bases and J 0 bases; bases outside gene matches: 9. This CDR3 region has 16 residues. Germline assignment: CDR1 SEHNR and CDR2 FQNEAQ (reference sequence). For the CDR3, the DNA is TGTGCCAGCAGCTCAGCGGGGCGCTCTAGCTCCTACGAGCAGTACTTC. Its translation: CASSSAGRSSSYEQYF.

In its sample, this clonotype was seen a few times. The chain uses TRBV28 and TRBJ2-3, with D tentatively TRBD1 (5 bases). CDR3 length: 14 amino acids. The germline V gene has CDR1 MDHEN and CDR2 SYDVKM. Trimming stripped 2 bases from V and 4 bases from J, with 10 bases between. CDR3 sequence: CASSLRQGSDTQYF. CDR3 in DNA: TGTGCCAGCAGTTTACGGCAGGGTTCAGATACGCAGTATTTT.

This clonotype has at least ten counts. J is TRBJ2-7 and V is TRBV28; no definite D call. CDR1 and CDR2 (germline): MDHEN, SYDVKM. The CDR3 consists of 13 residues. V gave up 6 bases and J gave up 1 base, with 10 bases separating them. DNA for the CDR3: TGTGCCAGCAGCTTGGACGGATCCTACGAGCAGTACTTC. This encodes CASSLDGSYEQYF.

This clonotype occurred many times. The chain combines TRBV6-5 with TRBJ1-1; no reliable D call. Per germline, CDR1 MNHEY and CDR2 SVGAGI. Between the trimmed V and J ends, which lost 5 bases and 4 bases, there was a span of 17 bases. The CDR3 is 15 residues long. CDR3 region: CASSRARDGSTEAFF. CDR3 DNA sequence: TGTGCCAGCAGTCGGGCGCGGGATGGGAGCACTGAAGCTTTCTTT.

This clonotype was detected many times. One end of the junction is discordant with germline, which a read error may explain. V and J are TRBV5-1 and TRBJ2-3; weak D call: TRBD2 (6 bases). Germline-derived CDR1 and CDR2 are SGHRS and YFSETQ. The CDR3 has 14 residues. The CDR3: CASSLEGSTDTQYF. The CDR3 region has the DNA TGTGCCAGCTCCCTGGAGGGGTCGACAGATACGCAGTATTTT.

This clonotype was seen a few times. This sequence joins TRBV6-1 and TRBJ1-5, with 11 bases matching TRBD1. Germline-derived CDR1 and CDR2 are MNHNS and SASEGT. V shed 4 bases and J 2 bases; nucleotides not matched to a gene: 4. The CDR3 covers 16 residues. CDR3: CASSGDRGTGNQPQHF. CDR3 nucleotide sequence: TGTGCCAGCAGTGGGGACAGGGGGACGGGCAATCAGCCCCAGCATTTT.

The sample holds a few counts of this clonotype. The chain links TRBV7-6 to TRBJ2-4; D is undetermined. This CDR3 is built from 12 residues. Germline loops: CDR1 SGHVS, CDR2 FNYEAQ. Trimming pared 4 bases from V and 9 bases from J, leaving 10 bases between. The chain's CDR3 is CASSSSLGIQYF. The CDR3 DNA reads TGTGCCAGCAGCTCCTCCTTAGGCATTCAGTACTTC.

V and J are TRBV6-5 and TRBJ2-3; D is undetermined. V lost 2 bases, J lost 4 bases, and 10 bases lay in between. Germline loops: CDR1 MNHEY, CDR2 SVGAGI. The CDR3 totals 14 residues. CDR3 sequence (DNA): TGTGCCAGCAGTTACGGGTTAGCCCCAGATACGCAGTATTTT. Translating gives CASSYGLAPDTQYF.

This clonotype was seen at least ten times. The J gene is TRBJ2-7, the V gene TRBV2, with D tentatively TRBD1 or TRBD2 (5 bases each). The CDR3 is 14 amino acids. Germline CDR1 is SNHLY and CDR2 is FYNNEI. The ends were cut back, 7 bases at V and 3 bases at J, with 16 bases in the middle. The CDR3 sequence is CASTGLGASYEQYF. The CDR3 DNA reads TGTGCCAGCACGGGGCTAGGGGCAAGCTACGAGCAGTACTTC.

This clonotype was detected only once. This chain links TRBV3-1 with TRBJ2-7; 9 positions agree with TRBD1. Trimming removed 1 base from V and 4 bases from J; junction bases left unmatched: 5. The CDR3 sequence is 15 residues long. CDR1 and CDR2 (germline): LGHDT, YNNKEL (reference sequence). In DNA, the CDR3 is TGTGCCAGCAGCCAAGCGGGACAGGGAGTATACGAGCAGTACTTC. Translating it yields CASSQAGQGVYEQYF.

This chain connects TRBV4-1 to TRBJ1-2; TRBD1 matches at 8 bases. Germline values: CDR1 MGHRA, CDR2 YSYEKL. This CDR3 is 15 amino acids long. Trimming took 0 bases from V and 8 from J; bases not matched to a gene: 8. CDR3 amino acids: CASSQEPGQDKGYTF. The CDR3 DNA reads TGCGCCAGCAGCCAAGAACCGGGACAGGATAAGGGCTACACCTTC.

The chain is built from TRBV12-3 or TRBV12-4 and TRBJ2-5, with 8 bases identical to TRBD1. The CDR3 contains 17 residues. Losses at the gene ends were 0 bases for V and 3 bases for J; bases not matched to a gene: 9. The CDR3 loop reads CASSLARQGTAEETQYF. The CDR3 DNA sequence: TGTGCCAGCAGTTTAGCGCGACAGGGGACGGCCGAAGAGACCCAGTACTTC.

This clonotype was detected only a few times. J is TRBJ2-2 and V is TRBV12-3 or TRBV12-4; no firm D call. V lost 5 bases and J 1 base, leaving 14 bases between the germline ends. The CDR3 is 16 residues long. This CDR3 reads CASSPIVTRNTGELFF. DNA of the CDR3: TGTGCCAGCAGTCCCATCGTGACACGGAACACCGGGGAGCTGTTTTTT.

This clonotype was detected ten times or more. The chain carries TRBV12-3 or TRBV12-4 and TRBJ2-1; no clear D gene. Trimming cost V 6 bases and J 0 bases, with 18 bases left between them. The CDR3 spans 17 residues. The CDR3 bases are TGTGCCAGCAGCCAGTACCCGAACTCGGGCTCCTACAATGAGCAGTTCTTC. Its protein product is CASSQYPNSGSYNEQFF.

CDR3 amino acids: CASSFMTLAFF. CDR3 coding DNA: TGTGCCAGCAGCTTTATGACGCTAGCTTTCTTT. The chain links TRBV7-2 to TRBJ1-1; D unclear. Trimming took 3 bases from V and 10 from J, leaving 9 bases between them. Germline loops: CDR1 SGHTA, CDR2 FQGNSA. The CDR3 consists of 11 residues.

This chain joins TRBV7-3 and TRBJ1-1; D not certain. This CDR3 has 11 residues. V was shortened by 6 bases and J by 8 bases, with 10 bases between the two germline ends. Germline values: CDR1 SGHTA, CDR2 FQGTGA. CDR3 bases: TGTGCCAGCAGATTCCGCGGAGAAGCTTTCTTT. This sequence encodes CASRFRGEAFF.

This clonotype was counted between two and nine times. Here the CDR3 DNA reads TGCAGTGCTAGAGATCGGACAGGGGGCACAGATACGCAGTATTTT. As protein: CSARDRTGGTDTQYF. The chain has TRBV20-1 and TRBJ2-3; 9 nucleotides line up with TRBD1. The CDR3 contains 15 residues. Germline CDR1 is DFQATT and CDR2 is SNEGSKA (reference sequence). Trimming at V came to 0 bases and at J to 1 base, leaving 2 bases not matched to a gene.

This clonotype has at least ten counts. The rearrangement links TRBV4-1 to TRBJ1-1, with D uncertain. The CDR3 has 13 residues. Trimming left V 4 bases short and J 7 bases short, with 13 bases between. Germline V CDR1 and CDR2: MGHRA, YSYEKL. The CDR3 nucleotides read TGCGCCAGCAGCCCTTGGAATACTGGTGAAGCTTTCTTT. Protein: CASSPWNTGEAFF.

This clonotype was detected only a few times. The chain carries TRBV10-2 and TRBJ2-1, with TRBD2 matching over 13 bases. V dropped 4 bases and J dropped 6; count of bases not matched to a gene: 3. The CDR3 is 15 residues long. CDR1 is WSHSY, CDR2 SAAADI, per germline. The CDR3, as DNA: TGCGCCAGCAGTGCAGGGACTAGCGGGGCCAATGAGCAGTTCTTC. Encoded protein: CASSAGTSGANEQFF.

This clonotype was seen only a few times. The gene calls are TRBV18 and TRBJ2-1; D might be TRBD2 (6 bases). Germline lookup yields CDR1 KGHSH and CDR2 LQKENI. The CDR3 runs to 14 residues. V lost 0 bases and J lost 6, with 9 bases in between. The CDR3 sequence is CASSPPVSGNEQFF. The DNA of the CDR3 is TGTGCCAGCTCACCACCGGTTAGCGGCAATGAGCAGTTCTTC.

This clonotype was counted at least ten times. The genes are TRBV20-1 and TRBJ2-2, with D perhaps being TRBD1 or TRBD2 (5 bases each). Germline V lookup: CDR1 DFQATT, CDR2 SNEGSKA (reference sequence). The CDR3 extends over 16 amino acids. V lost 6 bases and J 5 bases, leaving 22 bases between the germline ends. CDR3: CSAKPWDLEQTGELFF. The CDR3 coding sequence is TGCAGTGCCAAACCCTGGGACCTCGAACAGACCGGGGAGCTGTTTTTT.

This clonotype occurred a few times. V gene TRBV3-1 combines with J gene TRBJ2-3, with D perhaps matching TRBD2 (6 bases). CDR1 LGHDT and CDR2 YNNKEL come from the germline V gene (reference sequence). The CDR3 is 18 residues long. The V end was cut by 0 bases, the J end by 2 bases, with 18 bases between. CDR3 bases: TGTGCCAGCAGCCAAGATAGTTACGGAGGGCACTTCACAGATACGCAGTATTTT. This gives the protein CASSQDSYGGHFTDTQYF.

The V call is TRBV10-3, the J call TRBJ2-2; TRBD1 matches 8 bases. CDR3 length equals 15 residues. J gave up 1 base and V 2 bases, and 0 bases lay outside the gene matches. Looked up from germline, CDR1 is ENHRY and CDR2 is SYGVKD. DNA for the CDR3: TGTGCCATCAGTGAGGGGACAGGGAACACCGGGGAGCTGTTTTTT. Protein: CAISEGTGNTGELFF.

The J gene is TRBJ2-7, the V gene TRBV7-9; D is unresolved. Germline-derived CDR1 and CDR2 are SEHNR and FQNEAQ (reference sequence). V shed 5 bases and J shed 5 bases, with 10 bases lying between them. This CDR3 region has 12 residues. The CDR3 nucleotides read TGTGCCAGCAGCCTAGACCGTAACGAGCAGTACTTC. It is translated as CASSLDRNEQYF. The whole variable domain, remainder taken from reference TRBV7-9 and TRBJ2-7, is DTGVSQNPRHKITKRGQNVTFRCDPISEHNRLYWYRQTLGQGPEFLTYFQNEAQLEKSRLLSDRFSAERPKGSFSTLEIQRTEQGDSAMYLCASSLDRNEQYFGPGTRLTVT.